The T cell receptor beta chain described here comes from a study of OX40 agonist ivuxolimab in advanced cancers. Background for the entire study: Ivuxolimab was an agonistic, fully human IgG2 monoclonal antibody directed against OX40 (CD134), a costimulatory receptor. Partial responses were achieved by three dose-escalation patients, of whom one had hepatocellular carcinoma and two had cutaneous melanoma. Peripheral TCRbeta sequencing was intended to test whether TCR sequence diversity was altered and clonal T-cell expansion was caused by ivuxolimab. Intravenous ivuxolimab was administered to patients every 2 weeks at six dose levels: 0.01, 0.1, 0.3, 1.5, 3 and 10 mg/kg. The monotherapy dose-escalation portion (N of about 49 patients) of the phase I ivuxolimab trial is reported in the paper. In the dose-escalation cohort, 82.7% of patients were male, and the mean age was approximately 60 years with a range of roughly 23 to 79. Of the roughly 54 patients in dose escalation, approximately 20 had hepatocellular carcinoma, approximately 15 had melanoma, 9 had renal cell carcinoma and 9 had head and neck cancer. Prior anti-PD-1, anti-PD-L1 or anti-CTLA-4 therapy was permitted, and checkpoint inhibitors had been received by roughly two fifths of dose-escalation patients.

The research as a whole found: Low levels of normalized T-cell clonal expansion were also shown by some nonresponding patients. At doses of 0.1 to 3.0 mg/kg, clonal expansion of both CD4+ and CD8+ blood T cells was observed from baseline to week 6. The antigen specificity of the clonally expanded peripheral T cells was not determined. Partial responders in the 0.1-3.0 mg/kg groups had among the lowest normalized peripheral clonal expansion, especially among CD8+ T cells. After ivuxolimab, expanded clones were on average more numerous among CD8+ T cells than among CD4+ T cells.

The trial excluded patients who had a history of autoimmune disease or who were on systemic immunosuppression. Peripheral blood for TCR sequencing was drawn from every dose cohort at baseline, at cycle 4 day 1 and at cycle 7 day 1. Samples came from an open-label, multicenter, first-in-human phase I dose-escalation trial of ivuxolimab. Adults with locally advanced or metastatic melanoma, renal cell carcinoma, hepatocellular carcinoma or head and neck squamous cell carcinoma were enrolled in the trial. Before TCR sequencing, CD4+ and CD8+ T cells were separately sorted from peripheral blood. The V end loses 6 bases and the J end loses 5 bases, and a stretch of 7 bases separates them. CDR1 MNHNY and CDR2 SVGAGI are derived from the germline V gene (reference sequence). From the cysteine up to the phenylalanine, the CDR3 has a length of 12 residues. The only DNA kept is the CDR3, 36 bases in frame from the first base.

To sequence the TCRbeta CDR3 region, genomic DNA was isolated from the sorted cells. TCRbeta CDR3 regions were sequenced using the immunoSEQ Assay. This immuneACCESS table, as held by TCRdb, lists in-frame sequences with V and J called but not all clones. Of the missing ones, under half trace to an unresolved V gene in checked studies; the others have no known cause. For this sample there are approximately 69,000 clones; over 90% appear just once. The ten biggest clones cover more than 15% of the sample. As for this clone: The target of this receptor is not known. Base quality data are lacking; no much larger clone is found one base away.

The specimen comprised CD4+ or CD8+ T cells sorted from blood, sampled in a trial of the OX40 agonist ivuxolimab. The clonotype originates from an adult with an advanced solid tumor such as melanoma, head and neck, liver or kidney cancer. The V gene is TRBV6-6 and the J gene is TRBJ2-2, with the D segment identity uncertain. The nucleotide sequence reads as follows: TGTGCCAGCAGCTTGGGGACCGGGGAGCTGTTTTTT. Translated, it gives CASSLGTGELFF.